This T cell receptor beta chain was recorded in a study of blood T cell repertoires in COVID-19. The CDR3 length is 15 residues. CDR1 and CDR2 (germline): SGHRS, YFSETQ. V was cut by 4 bases and J by 6 bases, with 18 bases left in between. This clone has a single count. TCRdb keeps only in-frame clones here, not all; method: immunoSEQ multiplex PCR. The sample lists about 320,000 clones; more than 90% were seen once. Participants were aged about 18 to 95 years, lived in some 23 US areas, and enrolled virtually. Sequencing used PBMCs or T cells enriched from blood (not recorded which). This TCR came from a man between 60 and 70 years old who had recovered from COVID-19. The gene calls are TRBV5-1 and TRBJ2-3; D possibly corresponds to TRBD1 (6 bases). The CDR3 nucleotides are TGCGCCAGCAGCCTCGGGACAATCCAGGGGGATACGCAGTATTTT. Translation: CASSLGTIQGDTQYF.